This T cell receptor (beta chain) was recovered during a study of blood T cell repertoires in COVID-19. Study-level information: The origin of the acute and convalescent COVID-19 samples was the United States, Italy and Spain. Nucleic acid was either cDNA or gDNA, and it came from T cells, B-cell-depleted T cells, or PBMCs.

Patients at the Seattle site were enrolled during active infection and followed longitudinally. The germline gives CDR1 SGHNT, CDR2 YYREEE (reference sequence). Losses at the gene ends were 4 bases for V and 7 bases for J; bases not matched to a gene: 8. There are 15 residues in the CDR3. Original data processing: Estimation of nucleated cell counts was performed using reference gene primer amplification. The repertoire was sequenced with immunoSEQ multiplex PCR; TCRdb's copy has only in-frame clones and lacks some. V, J and clone size were drawn from that table, and D and trimming were deduced from the DNA. The repertoire holds about 62,000 clones, with over 75% as singletons.

The sample consisted of peripheral blood. The source is a woman aged 55-75 years with COVID-19, enrolled during active disease. This chain connects TRBV5-4 to TRBJ1-6, with 7 bases matching TRBD1. The CDR3 DNA follows: TGTGCCAGCAGCGACCCGACAGGGCCGAATTCACCCCTCCACTTT. Translated, it gives CASSDPTGPNSPLHF.